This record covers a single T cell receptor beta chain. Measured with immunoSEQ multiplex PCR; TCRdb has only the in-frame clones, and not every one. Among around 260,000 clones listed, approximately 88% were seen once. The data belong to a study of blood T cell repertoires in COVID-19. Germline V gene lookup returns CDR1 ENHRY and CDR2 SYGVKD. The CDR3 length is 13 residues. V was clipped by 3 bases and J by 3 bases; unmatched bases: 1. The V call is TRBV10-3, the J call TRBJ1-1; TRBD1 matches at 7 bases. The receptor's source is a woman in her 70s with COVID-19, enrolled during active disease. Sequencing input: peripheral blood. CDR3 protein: CAISDRGDTEAFF. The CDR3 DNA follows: TGTGCCATCAGTGACAGGGGGGACACTGAAGCTTTCTTT.